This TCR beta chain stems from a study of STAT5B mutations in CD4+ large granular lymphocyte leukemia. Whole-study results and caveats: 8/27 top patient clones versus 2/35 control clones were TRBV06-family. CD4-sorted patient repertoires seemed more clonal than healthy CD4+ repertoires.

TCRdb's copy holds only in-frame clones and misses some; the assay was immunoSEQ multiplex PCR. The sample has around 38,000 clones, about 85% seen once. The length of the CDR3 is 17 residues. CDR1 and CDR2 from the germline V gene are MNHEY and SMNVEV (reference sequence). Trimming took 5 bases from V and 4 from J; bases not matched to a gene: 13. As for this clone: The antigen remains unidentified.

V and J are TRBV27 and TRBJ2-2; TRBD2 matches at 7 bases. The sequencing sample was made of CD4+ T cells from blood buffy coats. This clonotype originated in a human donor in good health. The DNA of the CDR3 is TGTGCCAGCAGTATGAGGCCCCTCGGCGGGAGCACCGGGGAGCTGTTTTTT. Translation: CASSMRPLGGSTGELFF.